The rows below give T cell receptor beta chains drawn from one sample of a study of blood T cell repertoires in COVID-19. Sequencing used immunoSEQ multiplex PCR; TCRdb keeps in-frame clones, though not all of them. The repertoire holds fewer than 250,000 clones, with about nine tenths as singletons. Sample: peripheral blood. These receptors came from a man aged 30-40 years with COVID-19, enrolled during active disease. Each CDR3 is given with its conserved first and last residue. A D gene is named only where the DNA matches it firmly.

d_gene: TRBD1
v_gene: TRBV28
j_gene: TRBJ1-2
CDR3aa: CASSLPDRTNYGYTF
CDR3nt: TGTGCCAGCAGTTTACCGGACAGGACTAACTATGGCTACACCTTC

d_gene: TRBD2
v_gene: TRBV29-1
j_gene: TRBJ2-3
CDR3aa: CSVVLLAGTDTQYF
CDR3nt: TGCAGCGTTGTTCTACTAGCGGGAACAGATACGCAGTATTTT

d_gene: TRBD1
v_gene: TRBV5-8
j_gene: TRBJ1-2
CDR3aa: CASSITVTGVNYGYTF
CDR3nt: TGTGCCAGCAGCATCACGGTGACAGGGGTTAACTATGGCTACACCTTC

d_gene: TRBD2
v_gene: TRBV5-1
j_gene: TRBJ2-3
CDR3aa: CASSELAGGPDTQYF
CDR3nt: TGCGCCAGCAGCGAGCTAGCGGGGGGGCCCGATACGCAGTATTTT

d_gene: TRBD1
v_gene: TRBV5-1
j_gene: TRBJ1-4
CDR3aa: CASSLGGADEKLFF
CDR3nt: TGCGCCAGCAGCTTAGGGGGCGCGGATGAAAAACTGTTTTTT

d_gene: NA
v_gene: TRBV4-3
j_gene: TRBJ1-2
CDR3aa: CASSQEAGLRGYTF
CDR3nt: TGCGCCAGCAGCCAAGAGGCCGGGTTGAGAGGCTACACCTTC

d_gene: NA
v_gene: TRBV12-3/TRBV12-4
j_gene: TRBJ1-2
CDR3aa: CASSSTGVYGYTF
CDR3nt: TGTGCCAGCAGTTCCACGGGTGTTTATGGCTACACCTTC

d_gene: TRBD1
v_gene: TRBV4-1
j_gene: TRBJ1-2
CDR3aa: CASSRSGTERGYTF
CDR3nt: TGCGCCAGCAGCCGATCCGGGACAGAGAGGGGCTACACCTTC

d_gene: NA
v_gene: TRBV3-1/TRBV3-2
j_gene: TRBJ1-1
CDR3aa: CASTKVQGKTEAFF
CDR3nt: TGTGCCAGCACCAAAGTGCAGGGGAAGACTGAAGCTTTCTTT

d_gene: NA
v_gene: TRBV13
j_gene: TRBJ2-7
CDR3aa: CASSLSPLASNEQYF
CDR3nt: TGTGCCAGCAGCCTTAGCCCGCTAGCGTCGAACGAGCAGTACTTC